The T cell receptor beta chain under discussion was sequenced for a study of shared clonotypes between healthy human individuals. Notes on the study in general: Clonotype sharing levels among donors were expected to vary with sequencing depth.

V was clipped by 0 bases and J by 1 base, with 10 bases between them. The germline V gene encodes CDR1 MNHEY and CDR2 SVGAGI. This CDR3 region has 15 residues. Positive CCR7 selection of CD45RO-negative cells yielded the naive CD8 cells, and terminally differentiated effector memory CD45RA+ cells were excluded. On this clone itself: Its specificity is not known.

Per the authors' pipeline: In the immunoSEQ data, sequences were junction-only and lacked quality scores, so filtering differed. Method: immunoSEQ multiplex PCR; TCRdb's copy keeps in-frame clones and lacks some. The V and J calls and the clone size are those of that table, but D and trimming were determined from the DNA. The sample records hundreds of thousands of clones, approximately 90% being singletons. The V gene is TRBV6-5, the J gene TRBJ2-7; no definite D call. The sample taken for sequencing was naive CD8+ T cells sorted from blood. The sequence came from a man aged 30 to 45 in good health. CDR3: CASSYSNRISYEQYF. The CDR3 region has the DNA TGTGCCAGCAGTTACTCGAATCGGATATCCTACGAGCAGTACTTC.